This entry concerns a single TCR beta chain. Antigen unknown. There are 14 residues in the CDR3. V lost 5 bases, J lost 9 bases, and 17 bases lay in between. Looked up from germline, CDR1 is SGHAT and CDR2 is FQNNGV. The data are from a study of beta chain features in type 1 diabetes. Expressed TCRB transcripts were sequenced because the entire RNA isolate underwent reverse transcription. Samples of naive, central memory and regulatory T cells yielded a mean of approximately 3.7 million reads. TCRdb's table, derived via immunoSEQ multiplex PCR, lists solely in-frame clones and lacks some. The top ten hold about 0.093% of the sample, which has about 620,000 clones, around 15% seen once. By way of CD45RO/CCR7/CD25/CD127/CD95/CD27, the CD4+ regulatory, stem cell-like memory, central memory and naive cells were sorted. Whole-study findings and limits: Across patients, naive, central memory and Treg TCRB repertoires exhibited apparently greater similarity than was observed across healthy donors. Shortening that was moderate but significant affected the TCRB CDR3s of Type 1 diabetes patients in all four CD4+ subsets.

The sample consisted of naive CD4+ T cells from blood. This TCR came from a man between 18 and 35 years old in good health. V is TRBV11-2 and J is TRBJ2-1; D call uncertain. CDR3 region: CASSDRASLGEQFF. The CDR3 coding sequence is TGTGCCAGCAGCGATAGGGCTAGTTTGGGTGAGCAGTTCTTC. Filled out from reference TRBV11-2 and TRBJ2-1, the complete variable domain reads EAGVAQSPRYKIIEKRQSVAFWCNPISGHATLYWYQQILGQGPKLLIQFQNNGVVDDSQLPKDRFSAERLKGVDSTLKIQPAKLEDSAVYLCASSDRASLGEQFFGPGTRLTVL.